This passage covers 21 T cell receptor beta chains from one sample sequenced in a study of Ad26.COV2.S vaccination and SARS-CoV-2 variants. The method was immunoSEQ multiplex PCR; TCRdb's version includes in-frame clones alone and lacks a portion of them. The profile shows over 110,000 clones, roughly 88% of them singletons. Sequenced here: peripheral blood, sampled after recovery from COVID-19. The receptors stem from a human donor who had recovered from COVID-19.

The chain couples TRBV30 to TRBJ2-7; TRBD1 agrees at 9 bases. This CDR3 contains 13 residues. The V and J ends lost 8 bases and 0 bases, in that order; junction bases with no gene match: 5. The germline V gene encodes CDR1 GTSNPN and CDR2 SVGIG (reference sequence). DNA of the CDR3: TGTGCCGGACAGGGGATCAGCTCCTACGAGCAGTACTTC. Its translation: CAGQGISSYEQYF.

The CDR3 region is CASSQETRAKAFF. For the CDR3, the DNA is TGTGCCAGCAGCCAAGAAACAAGGGCTAAGGCTTTCTTT. The V and J genes are TRBV3-1 (or the pseudogene TRBV3-2) and TRBJ1-1, with D unresolved. Trimming shortened V by 0 bases and J by 11 bases, and 13 bases separated the two germline ends. The CDR3 has 13 residues. CDR1 and CDR2 (germline): LGHDT, YNNKEL (reference sequence).

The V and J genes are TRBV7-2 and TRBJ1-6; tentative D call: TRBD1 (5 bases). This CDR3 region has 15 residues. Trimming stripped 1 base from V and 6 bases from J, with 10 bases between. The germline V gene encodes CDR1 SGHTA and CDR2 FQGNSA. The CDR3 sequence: CASSLEGLGNSPLHF. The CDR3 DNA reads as TGTGCCAGCAGCTTAGAGGGGCTAGGTAATTCACCCCTCCACTTT.

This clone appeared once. The CDR3 sequence is CASSSSGRYNSPLHF. In nucleotides, the CDR3 is TGTGCCAGCAGCTCCTCGGGACGGTATAATTCACCCCTCCACTTT. The chain joins TRBV7-2 to TRBJ1-6; D perhaps matches TRBD1 (5 bases). Germline CDR1 is SGHTA and CDR2 is FQGNSA. Trimming pared 4 bases from V and 4 bases from J, leaving 11 bases between. The CDR3 totals 15 residues.

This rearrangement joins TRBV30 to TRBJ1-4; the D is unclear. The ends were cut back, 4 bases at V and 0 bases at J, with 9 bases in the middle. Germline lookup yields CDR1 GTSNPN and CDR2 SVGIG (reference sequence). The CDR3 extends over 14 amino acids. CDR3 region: CAWNRGATNEKLFF. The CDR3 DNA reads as TGTGCCTGGAATCGCGGTGCAACTAATGAAAAACTGTTTTTT.

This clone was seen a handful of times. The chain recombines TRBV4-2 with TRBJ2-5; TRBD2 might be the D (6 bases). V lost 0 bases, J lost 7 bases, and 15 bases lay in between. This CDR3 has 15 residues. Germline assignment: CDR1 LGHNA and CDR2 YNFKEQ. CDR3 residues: CASSQEGGWRVTQYF. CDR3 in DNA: TGTGCCAGCAGCCAAGAGGGAGGATGGAGGGTGACCCAGTACTTC.

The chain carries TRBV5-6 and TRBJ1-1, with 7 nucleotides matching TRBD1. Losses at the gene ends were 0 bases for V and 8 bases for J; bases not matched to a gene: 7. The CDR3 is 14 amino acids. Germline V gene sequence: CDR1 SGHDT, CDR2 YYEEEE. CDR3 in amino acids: CASSLGAPGQEAFF. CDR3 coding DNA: TGTGCCAGCAGCTTGGGCGCTCCGGGACAGGAAGCTTTCTTT.

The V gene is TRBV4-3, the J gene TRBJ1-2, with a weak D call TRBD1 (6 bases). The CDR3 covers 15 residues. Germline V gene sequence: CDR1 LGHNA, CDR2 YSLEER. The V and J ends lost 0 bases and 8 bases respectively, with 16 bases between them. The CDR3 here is CASSQDLPQGEGYTF. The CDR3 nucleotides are TGCGCCAGCAGCCAAGATCTTCCACAGGGAGAAGGCTACACCTTC.

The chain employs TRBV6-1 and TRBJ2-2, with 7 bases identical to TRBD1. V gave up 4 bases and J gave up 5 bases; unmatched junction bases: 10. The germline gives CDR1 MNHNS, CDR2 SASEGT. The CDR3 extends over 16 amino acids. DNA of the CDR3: TGTGCCAGCAGTGCTTTAGGGACAGCCCTTACCGGGGAGCTGTTTTTT. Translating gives CASSALGTALTGELFF.

This chain's CDR3 is CSAELGLEQYF. The DNA of the CDR3 is TGCAGTGCCGAGTTAGGGCTCGAGCAGTACTTC. V usage is TRBV20-1 and J usage is TRBJ2-7, with no clear D. The CDR3 sequence is 11 residues long. V lost 6 bases, J lost 6 bases, and 12 bases lay in between. Germline loops: CDR1 DFQATT, CDR2 SNEGSKA (reference sequence).

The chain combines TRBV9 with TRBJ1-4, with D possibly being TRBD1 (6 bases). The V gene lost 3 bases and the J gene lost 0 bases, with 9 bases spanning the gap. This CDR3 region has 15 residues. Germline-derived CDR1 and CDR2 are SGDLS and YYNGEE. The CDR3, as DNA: TGTGCCAGCAGCGCGCAGGGGTCAACTAATGAAAAACTGTTTTTT. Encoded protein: CASSAQGSTNEKLFF.

The CDR3 DNA reads TGTGCCAGCAGAAAAGGACAGGGGAATGTCGACGAGCAGTACTTC. Protein: CASRKGQGNVDEQYF. The chain uses TRBV6-5 and TRBJ2-7, with 9 bases lining up with TRBD1. CDR1 and CDR2 (germline): MNHEY, SVGAGI. The CDR3 extends over 15 amino acids. Trimming cost V 6 bases and J 5 bases; bases outside gene matches: 11.

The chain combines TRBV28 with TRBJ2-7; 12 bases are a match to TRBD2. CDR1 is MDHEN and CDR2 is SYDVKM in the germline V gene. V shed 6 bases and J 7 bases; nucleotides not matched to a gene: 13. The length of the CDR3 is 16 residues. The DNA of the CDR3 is TGTGCCAGCAGCCCTAGACTAGCGGGGGCCCGGGGGGAGCAGTACTTC. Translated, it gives CASSPRLAGARGEQYF.

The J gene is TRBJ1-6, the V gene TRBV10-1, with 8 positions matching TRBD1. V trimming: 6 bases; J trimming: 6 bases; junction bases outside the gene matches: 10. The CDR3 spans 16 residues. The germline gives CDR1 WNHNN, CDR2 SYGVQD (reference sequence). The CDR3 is CASSPPRDRTNSPLHF. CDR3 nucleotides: TGCGCCAGCAGCCCCCCCCGGGACAGGACTAATTCACCCCTCCACTTT.

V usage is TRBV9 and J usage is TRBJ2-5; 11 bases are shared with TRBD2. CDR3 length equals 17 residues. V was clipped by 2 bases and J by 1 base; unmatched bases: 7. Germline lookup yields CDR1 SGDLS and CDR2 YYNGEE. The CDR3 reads CASSVRPSGGTQETQYF. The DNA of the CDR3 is TGTGCCAGCAGCGTGAGGCCTAGCGGGGGGACCCAAGAGACCCAGTACTTC.

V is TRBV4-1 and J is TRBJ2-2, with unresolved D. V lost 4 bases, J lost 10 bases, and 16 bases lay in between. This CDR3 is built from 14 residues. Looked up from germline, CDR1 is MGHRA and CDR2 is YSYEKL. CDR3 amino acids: CASSPTVERTELFF. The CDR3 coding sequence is TGCGCCAGCAGCCCCACCGTCGAGAGGACGGAGCTGTTTTTT.

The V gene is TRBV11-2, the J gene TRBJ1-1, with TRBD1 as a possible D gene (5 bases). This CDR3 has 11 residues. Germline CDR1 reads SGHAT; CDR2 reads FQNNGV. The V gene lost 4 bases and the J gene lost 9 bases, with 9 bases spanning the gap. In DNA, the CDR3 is TGTGCCAGCAGCTGGGGGGGACAAGCTTTCTTT. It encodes CASSWGGQAFF.

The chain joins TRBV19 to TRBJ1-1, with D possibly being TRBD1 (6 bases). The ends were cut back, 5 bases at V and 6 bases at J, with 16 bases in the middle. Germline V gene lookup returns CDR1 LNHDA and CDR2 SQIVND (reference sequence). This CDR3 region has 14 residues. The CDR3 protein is CASSHHQGQSEAFF. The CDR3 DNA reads TGTGCCAGTAGTCATCATCAGGGACAATCTGAAGCTTTCTTT.

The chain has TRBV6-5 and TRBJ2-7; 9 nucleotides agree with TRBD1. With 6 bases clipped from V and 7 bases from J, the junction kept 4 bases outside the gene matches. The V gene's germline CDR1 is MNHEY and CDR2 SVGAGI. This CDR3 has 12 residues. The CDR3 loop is CASSWTGVEQYF. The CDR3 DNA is TGTGCCAGCAGCTGGACAGGGGTTGAGCAGTACTTC.

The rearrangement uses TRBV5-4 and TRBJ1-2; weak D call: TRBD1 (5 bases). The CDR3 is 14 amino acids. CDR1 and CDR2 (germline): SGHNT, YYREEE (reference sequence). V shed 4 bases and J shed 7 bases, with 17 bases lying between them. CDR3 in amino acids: CASSGGVSSPGYTF. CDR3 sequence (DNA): TGTGCCAGCAGCGGGGGTGTGTCTTCTCCTGGCTACACCTTC.

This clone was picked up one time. For the CDR3, the DNA is TGTGCCAGCAGTGTAGGGTACAATGAGCAGTTCTTC. The encoded protein is CASSVGYNEQFF. The chain is built from TRBV25-1 and TRBJ2-1; unclear D gene. The CDR3 covers 12 residues. Germline V CDR1 and CDR2: MGHDK, SYGVNS. The V and J ends lost 4 bases and 4 bases respectively, with 5 bases between them.